The next 20 T cell receptor beta chains were all read from a single sample in a study of neurological immune-mediated disorders. TCRdb independently ran MiXCR on the 5' RACE reads; one entry per CDR3 protein. Of roughly 71,000 distinct CDR3 sequences in the sample, 3.9% were seen once. Sequencing was performed on PBMCs. These receptor sequences come from a man aged 25-45 years with multiple sclerosis.

At least ten counts were recorded for this clonotype. This sequence joins TRBV29-1 and TRBJ1-1; TRBD1 is a possible D gene (6 bases). The CDR3 consists of 15 residues. The germline CDR1 and CDR2 sequences are SQVTM and ANQGSEA. The germline V and J ends were trimmed by 4 bases and 2 bases, with 17 bases remaining between them. The CDR3 is CSVGGFGGLNTEAFF. CDR3 DNA sequence: TGCAGCGTTGGGGGGTTTGGGGGGCTAAACACTGAAGCTTTCTTT.

This clonotype came up many times. The rearrangement links TRBV12-3 or TRBV12-4 to TRBJ2-2; perhaps D is TRBD1 or TRBD2 (5 bases each). V lost 1 base and J lost 1, with 10 bases in between. The CDR3 totals 16 residues. The CDR3 sequence: CASSLELGGNTGELFF. The CDR3 nucleotides read TGTGCCAGCAGTTTAGAGCTTGGGGGGAACACCGGGGAGCTGTTTTTT.

This clonotype was detected ten times or more. The chain couples TRBV12-3 or TRBV12-4 to TRBJ1-1; D is unclear. This CDR3 is built from 12 residues. V lost 6 bases and J 5 bases, leaving 10 bases between the germline ends. CDR3 region: CASSRHETEAFF. The CDR3 DNA is TGTGCCAGCAGCCGCCATGAGACTGAAGCTTTCTTT.

This clonotype was seen many times. This chain uses TRBV5-1 with TRBJ1-1, with D tentatively TRBD1 (6 bases). The CDR3 is 16 amino acids. The V end was cut by 6 bases, the J end by 0 bases, with 18 bases between. Per germline, CDR1 SGHRS and CDR2 YFSETQ. The CDR3 here is CASNPTGIIMNTEAFF. As DNA, the CDR3 is TGCGCCAGCAATCCGACAGGCATAATTATGAACACTGAAGCTTTCTTT.

There are many counts of this clonotype. The chain links TRBV7-2 to TRBJ1-2, with D hard to call. The CDR3 is 16 amino acids. Germline-derived CDR1 and CDR2 are SGHTA and FQGNSA. V lost 1 base to trimming and J lost 4 bases, with 16 bases between them. CDR3 protein: CASSLGRVRQLYGYTF. The CDR3 DNA follows: TGTGCCAGCAGCTTAGGTCGGGTCAGGCAGCTCTATGGCTACACCTTC.

In its sample, this clonotype was seen many times. This chain links TRBV11-2 with TRBJ2-5; D remains unclear. V lost 7 bases to trimming and J lost 4 bases, with 7 bases between them. The length of the CDR3 is 11 residues. CDR1 and CDR2 (germline): SGHAT, FQNNGV. The CDR3 coding sequence is TGTGCCAGCACCCAACTAGAGACCCAGTACTTC. It yields the protein CASTQLETQYF. The variable domain in full, completed from reference TRBV11-2 and TRBJ2-5, reads EAGVAQSPRYKIIEKRQSVAFWCNPISGHATLYWYQQILGQGPKLLIQFQNNGVVDDSQLPKDRFSAERLKGVDSTLKIQPAKLEDSAVYLCASTQLETQYFGPGTRLLVL.

This clonotype has at least ten counts. CDR3 sequence reads: CSARGDNNEKLFF. The CDR3 DNA sequence: TGCAGTGCTAGAGGGGACAATAATGAAAAACTGTTTTTT. The chain has TRBV20-1 and TRBJ1-4; TRBD1 is a possible D gene (6 bases). V gave up 1 base and J gave up 4 bases, with 7 bases separating them. This CDR3 contains 13 residues. CDR1 and CDR2 from the germline V gene are DFQATT and SNEGSKA (reference sequence).

About this clonotype itself: A read error may be the cause here, since a much bigger clone is one base away. The chain couples TRBV6-2 or TRBV6-3 to TRBJ2-2, with D unresolved. Germline assignment: CDR1 MNHEY and CDR2 SVGEGT. CDR3 length: 13 amino acids. This chain's CDR3 is CASSRPRTVELFF. DNA of the CDR3: TGTGCCAGCAGTAGGCCGAGGACCGTGGAGCTGTTTTTT.

This clonotype was detected ten times or more. This chain connects TRBV20-1 to TRBJ2-5, with TRBD1 matching 11 bases. The CDR3 consists of 14 residues. The V gene's germline CDR1 is DFQATT and CDR2 SNEGSKA (reference sequence). J was trimmed by 2 bases and V by 6 bases; bases with no gene match: 5. This chain's CDR3 is CSAHRDRGQETQYF. The CDR3 region has the DNA TGCAGTGCGCACCGGGACAGGGGGCAAGAGACCCAGTACTTC.

This chain uses TRBV11-2 with TRBJ2-7, with 10 bases identical to TRBD2. Trimming removed 2 bases from V and 3 bases from J; junction bases left unmatched: 7. In germline, CDR1 is SGHAT, CDR2 FQNNGV. The CDR3 runs to 16 residues. The CDR3 bases are TGTGCCAGCAGCTTAACCACCGGGACTAGCGTCTACGAGCAGTACTTC. It encodes CASSLTTGTSVYEQYF.

This clonotype was seen at least ten times. The CDR3 nucleotides are TGTGCCAGCTCACCACCTGGACTAGTGGGCCTGGAGACCCAGTACTTC. Protein sequence: CASSPPGLVGLETQYF. This sequence joins TRBV18 and TRBJ2-5; 7 nucleotides align to TRBD2. CDR3 length: 16 amino acids. Germline V gives CDR1 KGHSH, CDR2 LQKENI. J was trimmed by 5 bases and V by 0 bases; bases with no gene match: 9. Full variable domain (missing parts from reference TRBV18 and TRBJ2-5): NAGVMQNPRHLVRRRGQEARLRCSPMKGHSHVYWYRQLPEEGLKFMVYLQKENIIDESGMPKERFSAEFPKEGPSILRIQQVVRGDSAAYFCASSPPGLVGLETQYFGPGTRLLVL.

This clonotype has at least ten counts. An end of the junction differs from the germline gene, which may be a read error. V and J are TRBV20-1 and TRBJ2-1; no definite D call. Germline CDR1 DFQATT, CDR2 SNEGSKA (reference sequence). The CDR3 extends over 12 amino acids. Here the CDR3 reads CSARDFALMAFF. In DNA, the CDR3 is TGCAGTGCTAGAGATTTCGCCCTAATGGCCTTTTTC.

There are many counts of this clonotype. This chain joins TRBV20-1 and TRBJ2-3; possible D gene TRBD2, 6 bases. The V gene's germline CDR1 is DFQATT and CDR2 SNEGSKA (reference sequence). Trimming cost V 1 base and J 2 bases, with 13 bases left between them. The CDR3 contains 15 residues. CDR3 loop: CSARGVGGSTDTQYF. The CDR3 coding sequence is TGCAGTGCTAGAGGAGTTGGGGGGTCCACAGATACGCAGTATTTT.

The table lists this clonotype with many counts. The genes are TRBV20-1 and TRBJ1-1; D gene unclear. Germline V lookup: CDR1 DFQATT, CDR2 SNEGSKA (reference sequence). This CDR3 region has 13 residues. V lost 1 base to trimming and J lost 0 bases, with 6 bases between them. The DNA for the CDR3 is TGCAGTGCTAGAGGAGGGATGAACACTGAAGCTTTCTTT. This translates into CSARGGMNTEAFF.

This clonotype was observed at least ten times. The chain joins TRBV7-6 to TRBJ2-3; 15 bases agree with TRBD2. The CDR3 covers 18 residues. J lost 0 bases, V lost 3 bases, and 4 bases had no gene match. CDR1 and CDR2 (germline): SGHVS, FNYEAQ. The CDR3 DNA reads TGTGCCAGCAGCTTGGGACTAGCGGGGGGTGCTAGCACAGATACGCAGTATTTT. It is translated as CASSLGLAGGASTDTQYF.

This clonotype was recorded many times. J is TRBJ2-3 and V is TRBV6-2 or TRBV6-3; D possibly corresponds to TRBD2 (6 bases). CDR3 size: 16 residues. Trimming shortened V by 0 bases and J by 2 bases, and 12 bases separated the two germline ends. The germline gives CDR1 MNHEY, CDR2 SVGEGT. CDR3 residues: CASSYSTRGFTDTQYF. CDR3 nucleotide sequence: TGTGCCAGCAGTTACTCGACTAGGGGATTCACAGATACGCAGTATTTT.

There are many counts of this clonotype. The V and J genes are TRBV6-1 and TRBJ2-7; D perhaps matches TRBD2 (6 bases). The V gene lost 2 bases and the J gene lost 4 bases, with 15 bases spanning the gap. Germline assignment: CDR1 MNHNS and CDR2 SASEGT. This CDR3 has 15 amino acids. CDR3 bases: TGTGCCAGCAGTGAATCCGGAGGGTCGTGGTACGAGCAGTACTTC. Translating gives CASSESGGSWYEQYF.

In this sample, this clonotype turned up many times. The genes are TRBV6-1 and TRBJ2-5; the D gene is possibly TRBD2 (6 bases). CDR3 length: 14 residues. Germline V lookup: CDR1 MNHNS, CDR2 SASEGT. With 7 bases removed from V and 5 bases from J, the gap between germline ends came to 17 bases. The CDR3 DNA follows: TGTGCCAGCAAGCCGGGAGTTAGGGATGAGACCCAGTACTTC. It is translated as CASKPGVRDETQYF.

This clonotype was detected a few times. V is TRBV7-2 and J is TRBJ2-1; D gene ambiguous. The CDR3 extends over 13 amino acids. V was pared by 6 bases and J by 9 bases, with 15 bases between. Germline CDR1 SGHTA, CDR2 FQGNSA. CDR3 sequence reads: CASSRSVGSEQFF. DNA for the CDR3: TGTGCCAGCAGTCGGTCGGTAGGCAGTGAGCAGTTCTTC. Using reference TRBV7-2 and TRBJ2-1 for the parts outside the CDR3, the full variable domain is GAGVSQSPSNKVTEKGKDVELRCDPISGHTALYWYRQSLGQGLEFLIYFQGNSAPDKSGLPSDRFSAERTGGSVSTLTIQRTQQEDSAVYLCASSRSVGSEQFFGPGTRLTVL.

This clonotype was detected many times. The J gene is TRBJ2-5, the V gene TRBV20-1; possible D gene TRBD2, 5 bases. The germline V gene has CDR1 DFQATT and CDR2 SNEGSKA (reference sequence). CDR3 length: 15 amino acids. V was trimmed by 1 base and J by 2 bases, leaving 14 bases between them. The CDR3 reads CSARGARESQETQYF. CDR3 in DNA: TGCAGTGCTAGAGGGGCGAGGGAGTCTCAAGAGACCCAGTACTTC.